A single sample gave rise to the 22 T cell receptor beta chains below, sequenced in a study of shared clonotypes between healthy human individuals. The repertoire was sequenced with immunoSEQ multiplex PCR; TCRdb's copy has only in-frame clones and lacks some. The data contain around 300,000 clones, around 87% of them seen just once; the ten biggest clones take up 15% to 20%. The sequenced sample was memory CD8+ T cells sorted from blood. As to subset: CD45RO+ cells pooled with CCR7-negative TemRA cells. The receptors were gathered from a man aged 18 to 35 in good health.

This clone was detected only once. The genes are TRBV6-5 and TRBJ1-1, with TRBD1 matching over 7 bases. Germline lookup yields CDR1 MNHEY and CDR2 SVGAGI. Trimming at V came to 6 bases and at J to 4 bases, leaving 5 bases not matched to a gene. This CDR3 has 13 amino acids. This CDR3 reads CASRYRGGTEAFF. In nucleotides, the CDR3 is TGTGCCAGCAGGTACAGGGGCGGCACTGAAGCTTTCTTT.

The rearrangement links TRBV4-1 to TRBJ2-3; 12 bases are a match to TRBD2. Germline V gives CDR1 MGHRA, CDR2 YSYEKL. The CDR3 loop spans 17 amino acids. V shed 4 bases, J shed 2 bases, and the junction held 7 bases outside the gene matches. DNA for the CDR3: TGCGCCAGCAGCCCCGCTAGCGGGGGGGCCGACACAGATACGCAGTATTTT. Protein: CASSPASGGADTDTQYF.

This chain joins TRBV28 and TRBJ1-4; no definite D call. The CDR3 totals 13 residues. V lost 6 bases and J 3 bases, leaving 8 bases between the germline ends. Germline V gene lookup returns CDR1 MDHEN and CDR2 SYDVKM. CDR3 region: CASSNRANEKLFF. CDR3 DNA sequence: TGTGCCAGCAGCAACCGGGCTAATGAAAAACTGTTTTTT.

The CDR3 nucleotides read TGTGCCAGCGTATCTAGATCCTACAATGAGCAGTTCTTC. It is translated as CASVSRSYNEQFF. The chain has TRBV6-6 and TRBJ2-1, with unresolved D. Trimming stripped 8 bases from V and 1 base from J, with 9 bases between. Germline V gives CDR1 MNHNY, CDR2 SVGAGI (reference sequence). CDR3 length: 13 residues.

The V gene is TRBV18, the J gene TRBJ2-7; possible D gene TRBD2, 5 bases. This CDR3 region has 14 residues. Trimming took 3 bases from V and 3 from J, leaving 12 bases between them. CDR1 is KGHSH, CDR2 LQKENI, per germline. Here the CDR3 reads CASSPSGINYEQYF. The CDR3 DNA sequence: TGTGCCAGCTCACCTTCGGGGATCAACTACGAGCAGTACTTC.

The CDR3 bases are TGTGCCATCAGTGTCCCCAGACTAGCGGGGGGGAACACCGGGGAGCTGTTTTTT. It encodes CAISVPRLAGGNTGELFF. The chain links TRBV10-3 to TRBJ2-2, with 13 bases lining up with TRBD2. The CDR3 runs 18 residues. Germline CDR1 and CDR2: ENHRY and SYGVKD. V gave up 4 bases and J gave up 1 base; unmatched junction bases: 6.

V is TRBV28 and J is TRBJ2-5, with 15 bases lining up with TRBD2. Germline assignment: CDR1 MDHEN and CDR2 SYDVKM. Germline trimming cut 3 bases from V and 0 bases from J; bases unmatched to any gene: 2. The CDR3 is 17 amino acids. CDR3 sequence (DNA): TGTGCCAGCAGTTTTGGGACTAGCGGGGGGAACCAAGAGACCCAGTACTTC. Translation: CASSFGTSGGNQETQYF.

The count of this clone is one. In nucleotides, the CDR3 is TGCGCCAGAGACAGGAACATCACAGATACGCAGTATTTT. Amino acid sequence: CARDRNITDTQYF. The chain links TRBV10-2 to TRBJ2-3, with a tentative D call TRBD1 (6 bases). The CDR3 covers 13 residues. Germline values: CDR1 WSHSY, CDR2 SAAADI. With 9 bases removed from V and 2 bases from J, the gap between germline ends came to 12 bases.

The V call is TRBV10-3, the J call TRBJ2-7; D not resolved. V lost 10 bases and J lost 5, with 21 bases in between. There are 14 residues in the CDR3. The germline V gene has CDR1 ENHRY and CDR2 SYGVKD. The CDR3 bases are TGTGCCACCGGGTTCGCAGGAGTAAGGGACGAGCAGTACTTC. Translating it yields CATGFAGVRDEQYF.

As for this clone: The same CDR3 arises from other DNA sequences in this sample as well. The chain joins TRBV5-1 to TRBJ2-1, with D uncertain. The CDR3 spans 13 residues. Trimming removed 0 bases from V and 7 bases from J, with 8 bases in between. The germline V gene encodes CDR1 SGHRS and CDR2 YFSETQ. CDR3: CASSLEAGNEQFF. The CDR3 bases are TGCGCCAGCAGCTTGGAGGCAGGTAATGAGCAGTTCTTC.

This clone was seen just once. The genes are TRBV21-1 and TRBJ1-5. TRBV21-1 is deemed a pseudogene. The CDR3 is made up of 15 amino acids. The CDR3 is CASPERWNRNQPQHF. CDR3 nucleotides: TGTGCCAGTCCCGAAAGGTGGAACCGCAATCAGCCCCAGCATTTT.

A few counts support this clone. The chain links TRBV7-6 to TRBJ2-7; no firm D call. Per the germline V gene, CDR1 is SGHVS and CDR2 is FNYEAQ. V dropped 1 base and J dropped 0 bases, with 16 bases sitting between them. This CDR3 contains 17 residues. The CDR3 protein is CASSLELGPTVSYEQYF. CDR3 DNA sequence: TGTGCCAGCAGCTTAGAACTCGGACCCACCGTCTCCTACGAGCAGTACTTC.

The sample holds one count of this clone. The CDR3 loop is CASSQDGPTDTQYF. CDR3 DNA: TGTGCCAGCAGCCAAGACGGGCCCACAGATACGCAGTATTTT. V is TRBV14 and J is TRBJ2-3; D not resolved. CDR1 and CDR2 (germline): SGHDN, FVKESK. The V end lost 0 bases, the J end lost 2 bases, and 6 bases lay between the germline ends. The CDR3 has 14 amino acids.

This clone turned up a few times. The rearrangement joins TRBV7-9 to TRBJ1-2; D is ambiguous. V was trimmed by 6 bases and J by 5 bases, leaving 19 bases between them. The CDR3 length is 15 residues. Germline V gene sequence: CDR1 SEHNR, CDR2 FQNEAQ (reference sequence). CDR3 sequence: CASRVPGQSGYGYTF. CDR3 nucleotides: TGTGCCAGCAGGGTCCCCGGCCAATCGGGGTATGGCTACACCTTC.

The rearrangement links TRBV15 to TRBJ2-1, with TRBD2 matching 8 bases. After removal of 8 bases from V and 3 bases from J, the junction contained 9 bases not matched to a gene. Germline V CDR1 and CDR2: LNHNV, YYDKDF (reference sequence). The CDR3 extends over 15 amino acids. The CDR3 loop reads CATADGRAFYNEQFF. The DNA for the CDR3 is TGTGCCACCGCGGACGGGAGGGCCTTCTACAATGAGCAGTTCTTC.

The chain has TRBV9 and TRBJ2-3; D is possibly TRBD1 or TRBD2 (5 bases each). V gave up 5 bases and J gave up 4 bases, with 17 bases separating them. The germline gives CDR1 SGDLS, CDR2 YYNGEE. CDR3 length: 15 residues. This chain's CDR3 is CASSLGTMLPDTQYF. CDR3 coding DNA: TGTGCCAGCAGTCTCGGGACCATGTTACCAGATACGCAGTATTTT.

J is TRBJ2-7 and V is TRBV7-9; TRBD1 is a possible D gene (5 bases). The CDR3 is 13 residues long. Germline CDR1 and CDR2: SEHNR and FQNEAQ (reference sequence). Trimming pared 8 bases from V and 7 bases from J, leaving 18 bases between. The CDR3: CASRLGASGEQYF. The CDR3 coding sequence is TGTGCCAGCCGGTTAGGGGCCTCCGGGGAGCAGTACTTC.

V gene TRBV27 combines with J gene TRBJ2-7, with D hard to call. The CDR3 length is 14 residues. Deletions cut 3 bases from V and 2 bases from J, with 11 bases between. Germline values: CDR1 MNHEY, CDR2 SMNVEV (reference sequence). CDR3 nucleotides: TGTGCCAGCAGTTTTTTAGGGTTCCCCTACGAGCAGTACTTC. Its protein is CASSFLGFPYEQYF.

This clone has only one observation. This rearrangement joins TRBV4-1 to TRBJ2-3; D is unclear. Germline CDR1 is MGHRA and CDR2 is YSYEKL. V was trimmed by 0 bases and J by 2 bases, leaving 3 bases between them. CDR3 length: 13 residues. CDR3 amino acids: CASSQENTDTQYF. Written as DNA, the CDR3 is TGCGCCAGCAGCCAAGAAAACACAGATACGCAGTATTTT.

J is TRBJ2-1 and V is TRBV5-4; D not certain. The CDR3 sequence is 13 residues long. V dropped 5 bases and J dropped 4 bases, with 10 bases sitting between them. Germline V gives CDR1 SGHNT, CDR2 YYREEE (reference sequence). CDR3 residues: CASRPGDYNEQFF. CDR3 nucleotide sequence: TGTGCCAGCAGGCCAGGAGATTACAATGAGCAGTTCTTC.

The V call is TRBV7-2, the J call TRBJ1-6, with 7 bases fitting TRBD1. Germline V gene data show CDR1 as SGHTA and CDR2 as FQGNSA. The CDR3 is 15 residues long. V was clipped by 3 bases and J by 6 bases; unmatched bases: 5. CDR3 sequence (DNA): TGTGCCAGCAGCTTCTCGACAGGGTTTAATTCACCCCTCCACTTT. It encodes CASSFSTGFNSPLHF.

This clone was counted only a few times. This rearrangement joins TRBV27 to TRBJ2-7; D is uncertain. Trimming shortened V by 2 bases and J by 0 bases, and 5 bases separated the two germline ends. Germline V gene data show CDR1 as MNHEY and CDR2 as SMNVEV (reference sequence). This CDR3 spans 13 amino acids. Here the CDR3 reads CASSLKSSYEQYF. The CDR3 DNA sequence: TGTGCCAGCAGTTTAAAGAGCTCCTACGAGCAGTACTTC.